This T cell receptor (beta chain) came from a study of blood T cells in healthy people across ages. Study results and caveats: Significant beta diversity loss was already apparent by age approximately 37, declining roughly linearly.

Of note for this clonotype: Its matching antigen is unknown.

Primers used in a second PCR of about 7 to 12 cycles were a sample-barcoded 5' primer and a J-beta primer mix. TCRdb reprocessed the 5' RACE reads with MiXCR, giving one entry per CDR3 protein. The sample contains about 780,000 distinct CDR3 sequences, more than 35% of which appear only once. The sample providers were healthy Caucasian people from Russia, aged roughly 6 to 95. Total RNA extracted from each sample amounted to at least 5 micrograms. CDR1 is SNHLY and CDR2 is FYNNEI in the germline V gene. This CDR3 is 13 amino acids long. The V and J genes are TRBV2 and TRBJ2-5; D unresolved. With the DNA end fitting TRBJ2-7 better, the J assignment may be wrong. Sequencing input: blood. The TCR sequence derives from a man older than 75 in good health. CDR3 amino acids: CASSEATGYEQYF. The CDR3 DNA follows: TGTGCCAGCAGTGAAGCGACCGGTTACGAGCAGTACTTC.